These T cell receptor beta chains were read from a single sample in a study of blood T cell repertoires in COVID-19. The data were produced by immunoSEQ multiplex PCR, yet TCRdb's version contains in-frame clones alone and is incomplete. The table shows approximately 400,000 clones, with around four fifths occurring only once. Material: PBMCs or T cells enriched from blood (not recorded which). These receptors originate from a woman in her forties or fifties who had recovered from COVID-19. Both conserved end residues are trimmed from each CDR3. Each record gives: J gene, clone size, V gene, CDR3 protein. The size entry is marked missing in some rows and otherwise reads once, few, many or a size class.

J: TRBJ1-2
size: .
V: TRBV9
CDR3: ASSVGAGNYGYT

J: TRBJ2-1
size: .
V: TRBV6-1
CDR3: ASSDGWDLGADEQF

J: TRBJ2-2
size: .
V: TRBV5-1
CDR3: ASIRDRDTGELF

J: TRBJ1-2
size: .
V: TRBV30
CDR3: AWSSFGYT

J: TRBJ1-3
size: .
V: TRBV5-1
CDR3: ASSLAGAGNTIY

J: TRBJ1-1
size: .
V: TRBV4-2
CDR3: ASSLEAGHEAF

J: TRBJ2-1
size: .
V: TRBV2
CDR3: ASSKAWGGLAGGNEQF

J: TRBJ2-3
size: once
V: TRBV7-3
CDR3: ASSLSASGAGGDTQY

J: TRBJ1-1
size: .
V: TRBV19
CDR3: ASSPTVNTEAF

J: TRBJ1-2
size: .
V: TRBV6-5
CDR3: ASSYSTGDGYT

J: TRBJ1-2
size: .
V: TRBV7-9
CDR3: ASSSGQYGYT

J: TRBJ2-5
size: .
V: TRBV20-1
CDR3: SASGKRGTQETQY

J: TRBJ1-6
size: .
V: TRBV4-1
CDR3: ASSQAAGLSSYNSPLH

J: TRBJ2-5
size: .
V: TRBV29-1
CDR3: SVELDGGTQY

J: TRBJ1-2
size: .
V: TRBV6-5
CDR3: ASSYSTGDGYT

J: TRBJ1-2
size: .
V: TRBV7-9
CDR3: ASGELRDSLGGGYT

J: TRBJ2-3
size: .
V: TRBV7-2
CDR3: ASSLARTSGGKDTQY

J: TRBJ1-5
size: .
V: TRBV6-2/TRBV6-3
CDR3: ASSVDKPNQPQH

J: TRBJ1-4
size: .
V: TRBV5-8
CDR3: ASSFNTGGIGEKLF

J: TRBJ2-1
size: .
V: TRBV7-6
CDR3: ASSLAGGGSYNEQF

J: TRBJ2-7
size: .
V: TRBV27
CDR3: ASSFAGRGKTYEQY

J: TRBJ2-1
size: .
V: TRBV12-3/TRBV12-4
CDR3: ASSPTGREQF

J: TRBJ1-5
size: .
V: TRBV10-1
CDR3: ASPRESAQH

J: TRBJ2-2
size: .
V: TRBV4-2
CDR3: ASSQEGPSRANTGELF

J: TRBJ2-3
size: once
V: TRBV5-5
CDR3: ASSLRTSGSSTDTQY

J: TRBJ2-1
size: .
V: TRBV4-3
CDR3: ASSPMLSSYNEQF

J: TRBJ2-1
size: .
V: TRBV27
CDR3: ASSPDTSEQF

J: TRBJ2-7
size: .
V: TRBV5-4
CDR3: ASSAWLAGEVRAYEQY

J: TRBJ1-1
size: .
V: TRBV9
CDR3: ASSVEGRGTEAF

J: TRBJ2-5
size: few
V: TRBV4-1
CDR3: ASSQASGRETQY

J: TRBJ1-2
size: .
V: TRBV6-5
CDR3: ASKYTPGGNYGYT

J: TRBJ2-7
size: .
V: TRBV7-8
CDR3: ASSESWDRGLYEQY

J: TRBJ1-5
size: .
V: TRBV19
CDR3: ASSIVVLVDSNQPQH

J: TRBJ1-5
size: .
V: TRBV29-1
CDR3: SAGQGNQPQH

J: TRBJ1-1
size: .
V: TRBV7-9
CDR3: ASSLNREAF

J: TRBJ1-4
size: .
V: TRBV15
CDR3: ATSRGTGGEKLF

J: TRBJ2-1
size: .
V: TRBV12-3/TRBV12-4
CDR3: ASRNGLMEVQF

J: TRBJ1-2
size: .
V: TRBV18
CDR3: ASSPPGSQGQNYGYT

J: TRBJ2-3
size: once
V: TRBV10-2
CDR3: ASSPGTGGSLTDTQY

J: TRBJ1-2
size: .
V: TRBV7-2
CDR3: ASSLTSPGQGVPPYGYT

J: TRBJ1-2
size: .
V: TRBV12-5
CDR3: ATYSMHGYT

J: TRBJ2-5
size: .
V: TRBV6-6
CDR3: ASSFGTAETQY

J: TRBJ2-1
size: .
V: TRBV6-5
CDR3: ASSSAGTSNEQF

J: TRBJ2-7
size: .
V: TRBV2
CDR3: ASTGGLTSYEQY

J: TRBJ1-1
size: .
V: TRBV6-2/TRBV6-3
CDR3: ASSLRGYLAF

J: TRBJ2-1
size: .
V: TRBV5-4
CDR3: ASTSRYNEQF

J: TRBJ2-1
size: .
V: TRBV27
CDR3: ASSAGQGSYNEQF

J: TRBJ1-5
size: once
V: TRBV7-9
CDR3: ASSLAGGTNQPQH